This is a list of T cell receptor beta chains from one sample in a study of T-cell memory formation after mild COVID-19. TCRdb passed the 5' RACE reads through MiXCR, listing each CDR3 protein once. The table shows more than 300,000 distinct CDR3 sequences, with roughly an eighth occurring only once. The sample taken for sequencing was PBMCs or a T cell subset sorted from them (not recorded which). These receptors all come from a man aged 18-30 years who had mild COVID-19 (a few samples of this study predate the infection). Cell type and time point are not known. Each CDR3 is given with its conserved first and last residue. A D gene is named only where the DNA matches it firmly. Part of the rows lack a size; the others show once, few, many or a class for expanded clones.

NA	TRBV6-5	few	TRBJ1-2	CASGLWGVDGYTF	TGTGCCAGCGGACTGTGGGGCGTGGATGGCTACACCTTC
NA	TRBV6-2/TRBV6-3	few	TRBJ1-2	CASRPRNNYGYTF	TGTGCCAGCAGACCTAGGAACAACTATGGCTACACCTTC
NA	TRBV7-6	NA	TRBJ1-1	CASSLQFGAMNTEAFF	TGTGCCAGCAGCTTACAGTTCGGCGCTATGAACACTGAAGCTTTCTTT
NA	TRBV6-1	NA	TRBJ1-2	CASSDDRIYGYTF	TGTGCCAGCAGTGACGACAGGATATATGGCTACACCTTC
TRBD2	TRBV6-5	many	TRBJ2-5	CASSYSGGSQETQYF	TGTGCCAGCAGTTACTCGGGGGGGAGTCAAGAGACCCAGTACTTC
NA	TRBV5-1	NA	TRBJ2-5	CASSPAGRAAIGETQYF	TGCGCCAGCAGCCCAGCAGGACGAGCGGCGATCGGGGAGACCCAGTACTTC
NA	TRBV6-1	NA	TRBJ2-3	CASSEPPGPEDTQYF	TGTGCCAGCAGTGAACCCCCCGGACCAGAGGATACGCAGTATTTT
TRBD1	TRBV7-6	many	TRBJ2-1	CASSPGTGGLSYNEQFF	TGTGCCAGCAGCCCGGGGACAGGGGGCCTCTCCTACAATGAGCAGTTCTTC
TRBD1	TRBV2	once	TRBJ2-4	CATCEGAVAKNIQYF	TGTGCCACATGTGAGGGGGCTGTAGCCAAAAACATTCAGTACTTC
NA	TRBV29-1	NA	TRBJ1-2	CSVGPGLGYTF	TGCAGCGTTGGGCCAGGGTTGGGCTACACCTTC
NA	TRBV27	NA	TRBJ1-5	CASSPWTQRNF	TGTGCCAGCAGTCCTTGGACACAAAGGAATTTT
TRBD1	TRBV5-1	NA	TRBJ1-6	CASSYQGAASPLHF	TGCGCCAGCAGCTATCAGGGGGCAGCTTCACCCCTCCACTTT
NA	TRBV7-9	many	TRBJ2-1	CASRMDSYNEQFF	TGTGCCAGCAGGATGGACAGTTACAATGAGCAGTTCTTC
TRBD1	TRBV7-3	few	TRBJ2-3	CASSPQGQAPDTQYF	TGTGCCAGCAGCCCGCAAGGACAGGCGCCAGATACGCAGTATTTT
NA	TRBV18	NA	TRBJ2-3	CASSPTGLTDTQYF	TGTGCCAGCTCACCAACGGGACTCACAGATACGCAGTATTTT
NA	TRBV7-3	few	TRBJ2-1	CASSPSTAYNEQFF	TGTGCCAGCAGCCCGTCGACCGCTTACAATGAGCAGTTCTTC
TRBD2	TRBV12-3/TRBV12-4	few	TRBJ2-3	CASTQNSGGWDTQYF	TGTGCCAGCACCCAAAATAGCGGGGGATGGGATACGCAGTATTTT
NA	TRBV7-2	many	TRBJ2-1	CASSGPSSREQFF	TGTGCCAGCAGCGGGCCTAGCTCCCGTGAGCAGTTCTTC
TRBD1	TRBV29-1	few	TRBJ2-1	CSVVQGLMAFEQFF	TGCAGCGTTGTACAGGGGCTTATGGCTTTTGAGCAGTTCTTC
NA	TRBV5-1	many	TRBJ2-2	CASSLEASGDMNTGELFF	TGCGCCAGCAGCTTGGAGGCGTCAGGCGATATGAACACCGGGGAGCTGTTTTTT
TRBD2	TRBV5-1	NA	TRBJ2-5	CASSPTRTRGETQYF	TGCGCCAGCAGCCCAACCAGGACTAGAGGCGAGACCCAGTACTTC
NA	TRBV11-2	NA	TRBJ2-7	CASSLEGPGRAYEQYF	TGTGCCAGCAGCTTAGAAGGTCCGGGGAGAGCCTACGAGCAGTACTTC
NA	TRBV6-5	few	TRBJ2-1	CASRKLTVRAYNEQFF	TGTGCCAGCAGAAAACTTACAGTGAGGGCCTACAATGAGCAGTTCTTC
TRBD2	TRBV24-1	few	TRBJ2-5	CATSDSGTIQETQYF	TGTGCCACCAGTGACTCTGGGACTATTCAAGAGACCCAGTACTTC
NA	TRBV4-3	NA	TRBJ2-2	CASSQDWGGGTGELFF	TGCGCCAGCAGCCAAGATTGGGGAGGGGGCACCGGGGAGCTGTTTTTT
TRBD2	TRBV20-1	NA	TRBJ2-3	CSYGTQFGLARTDTQYF	TGCAGTTACGGAACCCAGTTTGGACTAGCCCGCACAGATACGCAGTATTTT
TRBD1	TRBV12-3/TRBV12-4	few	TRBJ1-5	CASSSRDRDIRPQHF	TGTGCCAGCAGTTCCCGGGACAGGGATATAAGGCCCCAGCATTTT
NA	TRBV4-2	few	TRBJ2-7	CASSQAGTTGAYEQYF	TGTGCCAGCAGCCAGGCCGGGACCACGGGGGCCTACGAGCAGTACTTC
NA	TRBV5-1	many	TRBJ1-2	CASSLLRDGYTF	TGCGCCAGCAGCTTACTACGGGATGGCTACACCTTC